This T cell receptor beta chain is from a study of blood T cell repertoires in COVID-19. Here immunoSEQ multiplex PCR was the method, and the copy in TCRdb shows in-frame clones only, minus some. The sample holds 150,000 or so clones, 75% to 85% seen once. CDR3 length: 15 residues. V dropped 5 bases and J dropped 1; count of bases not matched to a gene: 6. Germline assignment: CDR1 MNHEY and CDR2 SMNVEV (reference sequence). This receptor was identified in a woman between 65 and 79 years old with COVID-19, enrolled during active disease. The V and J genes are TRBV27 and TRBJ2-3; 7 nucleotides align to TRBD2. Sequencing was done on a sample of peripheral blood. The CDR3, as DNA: TGTGCCAGCAGTCCCGAGCGGGGCCGCACAGATACGCAGTATTTT. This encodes CASSPERGRTDTQYF.